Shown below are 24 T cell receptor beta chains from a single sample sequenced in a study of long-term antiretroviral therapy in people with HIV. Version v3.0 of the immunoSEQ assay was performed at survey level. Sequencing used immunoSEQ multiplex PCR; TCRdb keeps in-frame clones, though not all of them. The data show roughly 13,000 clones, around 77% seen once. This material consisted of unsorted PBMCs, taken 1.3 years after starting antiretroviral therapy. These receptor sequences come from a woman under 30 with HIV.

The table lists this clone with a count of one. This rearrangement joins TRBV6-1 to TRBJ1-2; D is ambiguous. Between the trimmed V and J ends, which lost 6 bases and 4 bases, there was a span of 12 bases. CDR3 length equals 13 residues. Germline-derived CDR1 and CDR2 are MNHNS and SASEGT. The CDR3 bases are TGTGCCAGCAGGGCCCCGGCGTCCTATGGCTACACCTTC. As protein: CASRAPASYGYTF.

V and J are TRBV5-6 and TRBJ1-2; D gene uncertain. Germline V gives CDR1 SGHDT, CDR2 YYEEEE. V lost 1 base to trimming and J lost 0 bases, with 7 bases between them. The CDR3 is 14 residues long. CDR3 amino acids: CASSLLIANYGYTF. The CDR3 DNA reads TGTGCCAGCAGCTTGCTGATAGCTAACTATGGCTACACCTTC.

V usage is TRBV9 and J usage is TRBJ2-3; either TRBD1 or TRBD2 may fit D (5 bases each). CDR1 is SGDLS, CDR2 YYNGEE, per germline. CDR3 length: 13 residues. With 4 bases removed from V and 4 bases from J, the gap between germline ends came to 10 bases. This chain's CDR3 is CASSPRGADTQYF. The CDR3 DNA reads TGTGCCAGCAGCCCTCGGGGCGCAGATACGCAGTATTTT.

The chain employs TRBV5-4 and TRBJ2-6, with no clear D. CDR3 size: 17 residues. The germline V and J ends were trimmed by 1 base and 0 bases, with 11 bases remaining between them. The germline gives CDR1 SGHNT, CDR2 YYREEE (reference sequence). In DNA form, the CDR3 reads TGTGCCAGCAGCTTGAGCATAGGCAGCTCTGGGGCCAACGTCCTGACTTTC. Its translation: CASSLSIGSSGANVLTF.

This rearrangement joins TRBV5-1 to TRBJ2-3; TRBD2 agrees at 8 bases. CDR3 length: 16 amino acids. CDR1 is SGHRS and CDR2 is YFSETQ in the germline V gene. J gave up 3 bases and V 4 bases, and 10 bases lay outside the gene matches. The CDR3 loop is CASSPLSGRGTDTQYF. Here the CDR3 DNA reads TGCGCCAGCAGCCCGCTGAGCGGGAGAGGGACAGATACGCAGTATTTT.

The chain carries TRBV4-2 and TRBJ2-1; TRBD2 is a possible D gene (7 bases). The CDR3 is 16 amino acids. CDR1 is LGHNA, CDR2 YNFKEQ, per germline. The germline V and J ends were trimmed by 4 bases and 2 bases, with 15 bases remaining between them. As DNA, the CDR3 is TGTGCCAGCAGCCGCCTGGGGGGGGCCCCCTACAATGAGCAGTTCTTC. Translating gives CASSRLGGAPYNEQFF.

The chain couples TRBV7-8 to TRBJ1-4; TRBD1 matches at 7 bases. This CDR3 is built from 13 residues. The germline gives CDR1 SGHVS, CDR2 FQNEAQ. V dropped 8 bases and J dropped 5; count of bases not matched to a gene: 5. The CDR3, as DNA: TGTGCCAGCGCAGGGACAGAGAATGAAAAACTGTTTTTT. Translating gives CASAGTENEKLFF.

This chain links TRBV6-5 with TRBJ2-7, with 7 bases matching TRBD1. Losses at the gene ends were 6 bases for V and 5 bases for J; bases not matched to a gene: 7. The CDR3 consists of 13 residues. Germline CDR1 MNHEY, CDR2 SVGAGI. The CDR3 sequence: CASSHRGNHEQYF. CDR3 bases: TGTGCCAGCAGCCACAGGGGCAACCACGAGCAGTACTTC.

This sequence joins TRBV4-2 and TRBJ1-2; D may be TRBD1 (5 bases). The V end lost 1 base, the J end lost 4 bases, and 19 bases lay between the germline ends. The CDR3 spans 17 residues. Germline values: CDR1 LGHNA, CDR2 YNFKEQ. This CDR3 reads CASSQVHATETSYGYTF. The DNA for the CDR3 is TGTGCCAGCAGCCAAGTGCATGCGACAGAGACTTCCTATGGCTACACCTTC.

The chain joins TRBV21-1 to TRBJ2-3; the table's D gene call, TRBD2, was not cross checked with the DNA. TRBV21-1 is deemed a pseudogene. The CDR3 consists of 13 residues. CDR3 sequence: CASSRPGADTQYF. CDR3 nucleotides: TGTGCCAGCAGCAGGCCGGGGGCAGATACGCAGTATTTT.

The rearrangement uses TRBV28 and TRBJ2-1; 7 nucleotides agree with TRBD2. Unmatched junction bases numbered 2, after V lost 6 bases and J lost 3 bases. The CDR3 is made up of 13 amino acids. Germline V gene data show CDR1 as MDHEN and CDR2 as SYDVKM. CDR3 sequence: CASRGGDYNEQFF. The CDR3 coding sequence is TGTGCCAGCAGGGGGGGGGACTACAATGAGCAGTTCTTC. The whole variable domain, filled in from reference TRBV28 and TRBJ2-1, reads DVKVTQSSRYLVKRTGEKVFLECVQDMDHENMFWYRQDPGLGLRLIYFSYDVKMKEKGDIPEGYSVSREKKERFSLILESASTNQTSMYLCASRGGDYNEQFFGPGTRLTVL.

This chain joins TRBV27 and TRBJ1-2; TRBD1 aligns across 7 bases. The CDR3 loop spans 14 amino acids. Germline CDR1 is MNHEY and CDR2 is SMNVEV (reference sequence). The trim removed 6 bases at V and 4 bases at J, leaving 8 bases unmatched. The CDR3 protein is CASSIDRVGYGYTF. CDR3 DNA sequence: TGTGCCAGCAGCATTGACAGGGTAGGCTATGGCTACACCTTC.

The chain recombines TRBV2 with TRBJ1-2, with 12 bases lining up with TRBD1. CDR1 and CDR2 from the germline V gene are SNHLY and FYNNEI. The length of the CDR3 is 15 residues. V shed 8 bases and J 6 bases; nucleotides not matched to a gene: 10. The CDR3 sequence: CASRDRGRVRNGYTF. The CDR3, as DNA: TGTGCCAGCCGGGACAGGGGGCGAGTGAGAAATGGCTACACCTTC.

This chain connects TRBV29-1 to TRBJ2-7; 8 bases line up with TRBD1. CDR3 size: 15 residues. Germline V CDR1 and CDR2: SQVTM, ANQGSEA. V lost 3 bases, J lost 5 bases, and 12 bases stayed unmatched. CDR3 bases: TGCAGCGTTGAGAGGGCCGGGCAGGGGGCCAACGAGCAGTACTTC. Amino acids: CSVERAGQGANEQYF.

The CDR3 reads CASSLWYPPYNQPQHF. The DNA of the CDR3 is TGTGCCAGCAGTTTATGGTACCCGCCATACAATCAGCCCCAGCATTTT. This chain joins TRBV28 and TRBJ1-5; no clear D. The CDR3 totals 16 residues. Germline V CDR1 and CDR2: MDHEN, SYDVKM. V was pared by 0 bases and J by 3 bases, with 12 bases between.

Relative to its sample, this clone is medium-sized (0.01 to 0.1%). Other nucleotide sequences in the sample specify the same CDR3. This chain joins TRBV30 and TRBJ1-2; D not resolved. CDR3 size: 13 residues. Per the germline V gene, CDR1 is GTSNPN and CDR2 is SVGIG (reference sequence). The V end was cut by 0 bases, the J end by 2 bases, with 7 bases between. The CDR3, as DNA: TGTGCCTGGAGTGTCAGTCTAAACTATGGCTACACCTTC. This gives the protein CAWSVSLNYGYTF.

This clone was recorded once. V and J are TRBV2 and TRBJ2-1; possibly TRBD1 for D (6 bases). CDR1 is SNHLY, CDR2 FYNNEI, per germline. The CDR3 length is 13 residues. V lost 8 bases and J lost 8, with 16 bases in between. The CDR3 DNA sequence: TGTGCCAGCGAGGGGCAGGGGCTCGATGAGCAGTTCTTC. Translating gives CASEGQGLDEQFF.

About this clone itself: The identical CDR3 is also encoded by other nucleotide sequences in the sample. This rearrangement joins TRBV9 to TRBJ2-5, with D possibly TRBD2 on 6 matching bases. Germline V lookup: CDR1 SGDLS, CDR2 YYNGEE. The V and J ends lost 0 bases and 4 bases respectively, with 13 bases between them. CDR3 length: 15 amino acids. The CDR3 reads CASSVVGDSRETQYF. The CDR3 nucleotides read TGTGCCAGCAGCGTAGTGGGGGACTCCCGAGAGACCCAGTACTTC.

The CDR3 nucleotides read TGTGCCAGCAGCCTATTCGGGACTGAAGCTTTCTTT. Protein: CASSLFGTEAFF. J is TRBJ1-1 and V is TRBV7-9, with unresolved D. The germline V gene encodes CDR1 SEHNR and CDR2 FQNEAQ (reference sequence). V was shortened by 5 bases and J by 5 bases, with 9 bases between the two germline ends. This CDR3 region has 12 residues.

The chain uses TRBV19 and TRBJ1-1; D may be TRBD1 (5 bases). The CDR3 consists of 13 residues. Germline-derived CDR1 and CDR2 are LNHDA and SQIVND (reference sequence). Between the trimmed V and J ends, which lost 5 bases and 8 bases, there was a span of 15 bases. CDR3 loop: CASSWVSGQEAFF. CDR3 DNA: TGTGCCAGTAGTTGGGTTTCGGGGCAGGAAGCTTTCTTT.

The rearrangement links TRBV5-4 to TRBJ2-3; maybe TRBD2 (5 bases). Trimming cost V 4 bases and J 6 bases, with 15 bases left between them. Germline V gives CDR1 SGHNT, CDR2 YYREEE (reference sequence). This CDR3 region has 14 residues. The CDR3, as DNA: TGTGCCAGCAGCCCTGGAGCGGCCAGGGATACGCAGTATTTT. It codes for CASSPGAARDTQYF. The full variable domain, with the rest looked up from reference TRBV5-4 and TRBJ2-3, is ETGVTQSPTHLIKTRGQQVTLRCSSQSGHNTVSWYQQALGQGPQFIFQYYREEENGRGNFPPRFSGLQFPNYSSELNVNALELDDSALYLCASSPGAARDTQYFGPGTRLTVL.

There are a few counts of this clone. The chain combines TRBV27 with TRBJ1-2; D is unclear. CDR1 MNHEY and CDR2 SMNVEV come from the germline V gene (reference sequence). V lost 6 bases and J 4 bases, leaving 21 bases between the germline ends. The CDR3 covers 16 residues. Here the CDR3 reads CASSPDGQAPFYGYTF. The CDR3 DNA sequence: TGTGCCAGCAGCCCGGACGGCCAAGCCCCCTTCTATGGCTACACCTTC.

The CDR3 DNA follows: TGTGCCAGCAGTTACAGGGGGCGAAGCACAGATACGCAGTATTTT. Translating it yields CASSYRGRSTDTQYF. The genes are TRBV27 and TRBJ2-3, with 9 nucleotides matching TRBD1. The length of the CDR3 is 15 residues. Germline V gives CDR1 MNHEY, CDR2 SMNVEV (reference sequence). After removal of 4 bases from V and 0 bases from J, the junction contained 2 bases not matched to a gene.

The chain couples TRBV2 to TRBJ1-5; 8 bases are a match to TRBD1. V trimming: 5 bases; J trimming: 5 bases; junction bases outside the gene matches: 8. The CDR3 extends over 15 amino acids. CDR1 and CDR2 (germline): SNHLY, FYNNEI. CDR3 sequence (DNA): TGTGCCAGCAGTTTGGACAGGGCAAATCATCAGCCCCAGCATTTT. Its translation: CASSLDRANHQPQHF.